This T cell receptor (beta chain) appears in the sequencing data of a study of cytomegalovirus exposure and HLA in healthy donors. Germline values: CDR1 SGDLS, CDR2 YYNGEE. The CDR3 extends over 13 amino acids. The ends lost 3 bases at V and 8 bases at J; junction bases unmatched: 2. Primers for the PCR totalled 60 Vbeta and 13 Jbeta. The data were produced by immunoSEQ multiplex PCR, yet TCRdb's version contains in-frame clones alone and is incomplete. The sample yields 200,000 to 250,000 clones, of which the top ten take up more than 0.95%. The receptor's source is a girl aged 2 to 9 in good health and CMV-seropositive. The chain is built from TRBV9 and TRBJ2-3; the match to TRBD2 covers 11 bases. The specimen was PBMCs. As DNA, the CDR3 is TGTGCCAGCAGCGGGACTAGCGGGCTTACGCAGTATTTT. This codes for CASSGTSGLTQYF.